These 29 T cell receptor beta chains were all obtained from the same sample, sequenced in a study of CD8 T cells in Susac syndrome. Reverse transcription of roughly 0.45 to 1 ug RNA was performed with random hexamers. Using its own MiXCR run on the immunoSEQ multiplex PCR reads, TCRdb lists one record per CDR3 protein. The sample shows fewer than 350,000 distinct CDR3 sequences, about 91% of them seen only once. Sample: CD8+ T cells from PBMCs. These receptors all stem from a human donor with multiple sclerosis.

V gene TRBV28 combines with J gene TRBJ2-3; TRBD1 matches at 8 bases. The CDR3 runs to 18 residues. Germline trimming cut 4 bases from V and 1 base from J; bases unmatched to any gene: 13. Germline CDR1 is MDHEN and CDR2 is SYDVKM. CDR3 bases: TGTGCCAGCAGTTCCCTCCGGGACAGGCTCCGCGGCACAGATACGCAGTATTTT. It yields the protein CASSSLRDRLRGTDTQYF.

This chain uses TRBV9 with TRBJ2-7, with 12 bases lining up with TRBD2. The CDR3 runs 19 residues. After removal of 5 bases from V and 0 bases from J, the junction contained 15 bases not matched to a gene. Germline CDR1 reads SGDLS; CDR2 reads YYNGEE. CDR3 nucleotide sequence: TGTGCCAGCAGTCCCGGGACTAGCGGGCGGACCACGCACTCCTACGAGCAGTACTTC. Its translation is CASSPGTSGRTTHSYEQYF. Together with reference TRBV9 and TRBJ2-7, the CDR3 gives the full variable domain: DSGVTQTPKHLITATGQRVTLRCSPRSGDLSVYWYQQSLDQGLQFLIQYYNGEERAKGNILERFSAQQFPDLHSELNLSSLELGDSALYFCASSPGTSGRTTHSYEQYFGPGTRLTVT.

Written as DNA, the CDR3 is TGTGCCAGCAGCCTACCTCGGATCGGGACTCCTCCTTCCTACGAGCAGTACTTC. It translates to CASSLPRIGTPPSYEQYF. The chain employs TRBV28 and TRBJ2-7; D may be TRBD2 (6 bases). This CDR3 contains 18 residues. V gave up 6 bases and J gave up 1 base, with 25 bases separating them. Germline loops: CDR1 MDHEN, CDR2 SYDVKM. Supplemented by reference TRBV28 and TRBJ2-7, the full variable domain reads DVKVTQSSRYLVKRTGEKVFLECVQDMDHENMFWYRQDPGLGLRLIYFSYDVKMKEKGDIPEGYSVSREKKERFSLILESASTNQTSMYLCASSLPRIGTPPSYEQYFGPGTRLTVT.

V usage is TRBV6-2 or TRBV6-3 and J usage is TRBJ2-1; D is ambiguous. This CDR3 is built from 13 residues. CDR1 and CDR2 (germline): MNHEY, SVGEGT. Trimming stripped 2 bases from V and 5 bases from J, with 7 bases between. The DNA for the CDR3 is TGTGCCAGCAGTTACGTCCGGAACAATGAGCAGTTCTTC. The encoded protein is CASSYVRNNEQFF.

The V gene is TRBV29-1, the J gene TRBJ2-7, with D maybe TRBD2 (7 bases). The CDR3 spans 14 residues. Trimming stripped 7 bases from V and 0 bases from J, with 16 bases between. The germline gives CDR1 SQVTM, CDR2 ANQGSEA. CDR3: CSAGGGGSSYEQYF. In nucleotides, the CDR3 is TGCAGCGCCGGGGGCGGGGGCAGCTCCTACGAGCAGTACTTC.

This clonotype was seen a few times. The CDR3 sequence is CASSYQGAYEQYF. In DNA form, the CDR3 reads TGTGCCAGCAGTTACCAGGGAGCCTACGAGCAGTACTTC. The rearrangement joins TRBV6-5 to TRBJ2-7, with D perhaps TRBD1 or TRBD2 (5 bases each). Germline CDR1 MNHEY, CDR2 SVGAGI. The CDR3 spans 13 residues. Trimming cost V 2 bases and J 2 bases, with 7 bases left between them.

In this sample, this clonotype turned up a few times. V usage is TRBV2 and J usage is TRBJ2-3; the D is unclear. CDR3 size: 14 residues. The germline V gene has CDR1 SNHLY and CDR2 FYNNEI. Trimming took off 5 bases at V and 6 bases at J, with 15 bases between the two ends. Written as DNA, the CDR3 is TGTGCCAGCAGTTTACACCCGTCTGGGGATACGCAGTATTTT. This encodes CASSLHPSGDTQYF.

V is TRBV20-1 and J is TRBJ2-2, with 10 positions matching TRBD1. The CDR3 runs 16 residues. Germline CDR1 DFQATT, CDR2 SNEGSKA (reference sequence). V trimming: 0 bases; J trimming: 6 bases; junction bases outside the gene matches: 7. CDR3 residues: CSARESGTGDAGELFF. The DNA of the CDR3 is TGCAGTGCTAGAGAGTCTGGGACAGGGGACGCCGGGGAGCTGTTTTTT.

The rearrangement joins TRBV18 to TRBJ1-2; D ambiguous. Germline CDR1 and CDR2: KGHSH and LQKENI. The length of the CDR3 is 14 residues. V gave up 2 bases and J gave up 4 bases, with 11 bases separating them. CDR3 residues: CASSPIRQSYGYTF. The CDR3 region has the DNA TGTGCCAGCTCACCAATTCGTCAGAGCTATGGCTACACCTTC.

The chain is built from TRBV30 and TRBJ1-4; D is unresolved. There are 14 residues in the CDR3. Trimming removed 0 bases from V and 8 bases from J, with 13 bases in between. CDR1 GTSNPN and CDR2 SVGIG come from the germline V gene (reference sequence). The CDR3 bases are TGTGCCTGGAGTGTAGATAACCAAGGGGAAAAACTGTTTTTT. It yields the protein CAWSVDNQGEKLFF.

The chain employs TRBV4-1 and TRBJ1-1; D gene ambiguous. V lost 1 base to trimming and J lost 0 bases, with 6 bases between them. The CDR3 is made up of 14 amino acids. Germline assignment: CDR1 MGHRA and CDR2 YSYEKL. The CDR3 reads CASSQVGMNTEAFF. CDR3 nucleotide sequence: TGCGCCAGCAGCCAAGTGGGTATGAACACTGAAGCTTTCTTT.

The rearrangement joins TRBV9 to TRBJ1-2, with unresolved D. The CDR3 is made up of 13 amino acids. CDR1 and CDR2 from the germline V gene are SGDLS and YYNGEE. Trimming removed 3 bases at V and 4 bases at J, with 10 bases between. CDR3 in amino acids: CASSGTSGYGYTF. CDR3 sequence (DNA): TGTGCCAGCAGCGGGACCTCGGGCTATGGCTACACCTTC.

The chain employs TRBV4-1 and TRBJ2-3; 11 positions agree with TRBD2. The CDR3 covers 13 residues. Germline lookup yields CDR1 MGHRA and CDR2 YSYEKL. With V trimmed by 1 base and J by 12 bases, 3 bases remained unmatched. The CDR3 nucleotides read TGCGCCAGCAGCCAAGGACTAGCGGGGATACAGTATTTT. Translated, it gives CASSQGLAGIQYF.

The chain carries TRBV9 and TRBJ1-3; tentatively, D is TRBD1 (6 bases). Germline V gene lookup returns CDR1 SGDLS and CDR2 YYNGEE. V was clipped by 3 bases and J by 6 bases, with 10 bases between them. The CDR3 is 13 residues long. CDR3 nucleotides: TGTGCCAGCAGCGAAACAGGGTTAAACACCATATATTTT. Translation gives CASSETGLNTIYF. Full variable domain (missing parts from reference TRBV9 and TRBJ1-3): DSGVTQTPKHLITATGQRVTLRCSPRSGDLSVYWYQQSLDQGLQFLIQYYNGEERAKGNILERFSAQQFPDLHSELNLSSLELGDSALYFCASSETGLNTIYFGEGSWLTVV.

The table lists this clonotype with a few counts. The rearrangement links TRBV11-2 to TRBJ2-7; weak D call: TRBD1 (6 bases). This CDR3 is 14 amino acids long. With 6 bases removed from V and 6 bases from J, the gap between germline ends came to 18 bases. In germline, CDR1 is SGHAT, CDR2 FQNNGV. CDR3 nucleotides: TGTGCCAGCAGTCAGCACCAGGGGAAGGGCGAGCAGTACTTC. Amino acid sequence: CASSQHQGKGEQYF. The entire variable domain, with the rest obtained from reference TRBV11-2 and TRBJ2-7, is as follows: EAGVAQSPRYKIIEKRQSVAFWCNPISGHATLYWYQQILGQGPKLLIQFQNNGVVDDSQLPKDRFSAERLKGVDSTLKIQPAKLEDSAVYLCASSQHQGKGEQYFGPGTRLTVT.

The chain uses TRBV29-1 and TRBJ1-5; D possibly corresponds to TRBD1 (5 bases). The CDR3 spans 14 residues. With 0 bases removed from V and 7 bases from J, the gap between germline ends came to 13 bases. From germline, CDR1 is SQVTM and CDR2 ANQGSEA. The CDR3 region is CSVEDGSGNQPQHF. CDR3 nucleotides: TGCAGCGTTGAAGATGGATCAGGGAACCAGCCCCAGCATTTT. The variable domain in full, with the rest retrieved from reference TRBV29-1 and TRBJ1-5, is SAVISQKPSRDICQRGTSLTIQCQVDSQVTMMFWYRQQPGQSLTLIATANQGSEATYESGFVIDKFPISRPNLTFSTLTVSNMSPEDSSIYLCSVEDGSGNQPQHFGDGTRLSIL.

This sequence joins TRBV29-1 and TRBJ2-7; D might be TRBD2 (6 bases). This CDR3 comprises 13 residues. Per the germline V gene, CDR1 is SQVTM and CDR2 is ANQGSEA. The ends were cut back, 6 bases at V and 3 bases at J, with 15 bases in the middle. CDR3: CSVQGGRDYEQYF. CDR3 coding DNA: TGCAGCGTGCAGGGAGGTCGCGACTACGAGCAGTACTTC.

The gene calls are TRBV7-3 and TRBJ2-5; TRBD1 matches 8 bases. Germline trimming cut 5 bases from V and 5 bases from J; bases unmatched to any gene: 7. The CDR3 consists of 14 residues. Per germline, CDR1 SGHTA and CDR2 FQGTGA. CDR3 bases: TGTGCCAGCAGCCCGACAGGGGCCGGGGAGACCCAGTACTTC. This gives the protein CASSPTGAGETQYF.

This clonotype was detected only a few times. This sequence joins TRBV9 and TRBJ2-2; D is unresolved. Between the trimmed V and J ends, which lost 2 bases and 1 base, there was a span of 9 bases. This CDR3 has 15 residues. CDR1 and CDR2 from the germline V gene are SGDLS and YYNGEE. CDR3 amino acids: CASSVGGLNTGELFF. The CDR3 DNA reads TGTGCCAGCAGCGTGGGCGGCTTGAACACCGGGGAGCTGTTTTTT.

This clonotype was counted only a few times. The chain carries TRBV28 and TRBJ2-7; D unclear. This CDR3 region has 11 residues. CDR1 is MDHEN, CDR2 SYDVKM, per germline. V lost 5 bases and J lost 9, with 11 bases in between. For the CDR3, the DNA is TGTGCCAGCAGTGACCCAAACGGGCAGTACTTC. Protein product: CASSDPNGQYF.

The CDR3 sequence is CASSFTGWGTEAFF. The DNA for the CDR3 is TGTGCCAGCAGTTTTACGGGGTGGGGCACTGAAGCTTTCTTT. V is TRBV28 and J is TRBJ1-1; unclear D gene. CDR1 and CDR2 (germline): MDHEN, SYDVKM. Trimming took 3 bases from V and 4 from J, leaving 12 bases between them. The CDR3 sequence is 14 residues long.

This chain uses TRBV5-6 with TRBJ1-2, with a weak D call TRBD1 (5 bases). V was clipped by 0 bases and J by 6 bases, with 9 bases between them. Germline V lookup: CDR1 SGHDT, CDR2 YYEEEE. The CDR3 is 13 residues long. The CDR3 reads CASSLVREDGYTF. CDR3 bases: TGTGCCAGCAGCTTGGTCAGGGAGGATGGCTACACCTTC.

The chain carries TRBV2 and TRBJ1-6, with D tentatively TRBD1 (6 bases). The germline gives CDR1 SNHLY, CDR2 FYNNEI. The length of the CDR3 is 15 residues. V lost 6 bases and J lost 16, with 25 bases in between. CDR3 bases: TGTGCCAGCAGCCACCCGGGGACCGGGACACCATATCTCCACTTT. It codes for CASSHPGTGTPYLHF.

This rearrangement joins TRBV28 to TRBJ2-7; TRBD2 matches 8 bases. The trim removed 7 bases at V and 2 bases at J, leaving 10 bases unmatched. The CDR3 is 15 amino acids. Per the germline V gene, CDR1 is MDHEN and CDR2 is SYDVKM. CDR3 loop: CASTPRGGLTYEQYF. CDR3 in DNA: TGTGCCAGCACCCCCCGGGGGGGACTCACCTACGAGCAGTACTTC.

This chain joins TRBV6-2 or TRBV6-3 and TRBJ2-7; maybe TRBD2 (6 bases). CDR3 size: 13 residues. V lost 4 bases, J lost 5 bases, and 12 bases lay in between. Germline V lookup: CDR1 MNHEY, CDR2 SVGEGT. In DNA, the CDR3 is TGTGCCAGCAGTTGGATGACTAGTAACGAGCAGTACTTC. Translation: CASSWMTSNEQYF.

The chain joins TRBV20-1 to TRBJ2-1; the D is unclear. Looked up from germline, CDR1 is DFQATT and CDR2 is SNEGSKA (reference sequence). V lost 6 bases to trimming and J lost 0 bases, with 15 bases between them. The CDR3 has 15 residues. The CDR3 bases are TGCAGTGCAACCCTCTGGCGGAGCTCCTACAATGAGCAGTTCTTC. Translating gives CSATLWRSSYNEQFF.

The chain joins TRBV20-1 to TRBJ2-1, with TRBD2 identical over 10 bases. The CDR3 consists of 15 residues. Germline-derived CDR1 and CDR2 are DFQATT and SNEGSKA (reference sequence). The junction had 5 bases not matched to a gene; V was cut back by 2 bases and J by 4 bases. The CDR3 nucleotides read TGCAGTGCTAGACCCGGACTAGCGGAATACAATGAGCAGTTCTTC. Encoded protein: CSARPGLAEYNEQFF.

This clonotype was seen only once. The chain couples TRBV7-9 to TRBJ1-6, with D possibly being TRBD1 (5 bases). CDR1 and CDR2 from the germline V gene are SEHNR and FQNEAQ (reference sequence). Trimming shortened V by 3 bases and J by 10 bases, and 13 bases separated the two germline ends. The CDR3 sequence is 14 residues long. The CDR3 sequence is CASSFGGGKSPLHF. The CDR3, as DNA: TGTGCCAGCAGCTTCGGCGGGGGGAAATCACCCCTCCACTTT.

This clonotype was seen once. CDR3 DNA sequence: TGTGCCAGCAGTTACGGTCCCCGACAGGGGGCAAGGGAGACCCAGTACTTC. This translates into CASSYGPRQGARETQYF. V and J are TRBV6-5 and TRBJ2-5; the match to TRBD1 covers 10 bases. This CDR3 region has 17 residues. Germline CDR1 and CDR2: MNHEY and SVGAGI. The V and J ends lost 2 bases and 5 bases, in that order; junction bases with no gene match: 11.